This TCR beta chain was sequenced for a study of a mutant IDH1 vaccine in newly diagnosed glioma. Study in general: Vaccination started 4-6 weeks after radiotherapy alone, or with temozolomide cycles. Former treatment meant radiotherapy, temozolomide, or both; the majority had gotten both.

Sample time point: week 11, during vaccination. Mutant IDH1 20-mer peptide, at 300 ug, made up each vaccine dose, with topical imiquimod. The repertoire was sequenced with immunoSEQ multiplex PCR; TCRdb's copy has only in-frame clones and lacks some. The sample contains tens of thousands of clones, roughly 90% of which appear only once. In the case of this clone: No antigen is known for it.

The TCR comes from a man aged 50 to 59 with glioma. The sample consisted of PBMCs, taken from a glioma patient whose treatment included an IDH1 peptide vaccine.

In nucleotides, the CDR3 is TGTGCCAGCAGGCGTCCTAGGGGGTCAATCAACTACGAGCAGTACTTC. This encodes CASRRPRGSINYEQYF. J is TRBJ2-7 and V is TRBV28, with a possible D match to TRBD1 (6 bases). The CDR3 covers 16 residues. Germline loops: CDR1 MDHEN, CDR2 SYDVKM. V lost 6 bases and J 3 bases, leaving 21 bases between the germline ends.